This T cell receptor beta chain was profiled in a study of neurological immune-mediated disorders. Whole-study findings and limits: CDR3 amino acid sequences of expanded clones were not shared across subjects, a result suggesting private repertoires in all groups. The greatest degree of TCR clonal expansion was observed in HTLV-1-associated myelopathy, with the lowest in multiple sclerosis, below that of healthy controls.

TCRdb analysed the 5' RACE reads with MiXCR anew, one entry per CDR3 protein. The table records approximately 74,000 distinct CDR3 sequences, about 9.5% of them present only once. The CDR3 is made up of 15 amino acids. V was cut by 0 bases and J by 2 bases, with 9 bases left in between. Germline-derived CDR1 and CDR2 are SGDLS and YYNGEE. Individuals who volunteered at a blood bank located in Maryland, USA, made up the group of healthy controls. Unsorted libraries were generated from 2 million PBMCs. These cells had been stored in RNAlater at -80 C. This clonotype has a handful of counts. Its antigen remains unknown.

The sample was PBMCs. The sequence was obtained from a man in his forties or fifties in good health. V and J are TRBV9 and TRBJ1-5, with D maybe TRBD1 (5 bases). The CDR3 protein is CASSVGGGGNQPQHF. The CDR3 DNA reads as TGTGCCAGCAGCGTAGGGGGGGGAGGCAATCAGCCCCAGCATTTT.